This T cell receptor (beta chain) derives from a study of blood T cells in healthy people across ages. Through a sample-barcoded 5' primer and a J-beta primer mix, a second PCR was run for roughly 6 to 12 cycles. Each cDNA molecule received a tag from a template-switch adaptor that had 12 random nucleotides. In TCRdb, the 5' RACE reads were re-called with MiXCR into one record per CDR3 protein. Of 750,000 to 1,000,000 distinct CDR3 sequences listed, roughly 29% are singletons. Each individual donor underwent a draw of ten milliliters of peripheral blood. The germline V gene encodes CDR1 SGHAT and CDR2 FQNNGV. V was pared by 2 bases and J by 9 bases, with 13 bases between. CDR3 length: 13 residues. This sample also appeared in a second study, on T cells of mothers and their children. That study adds: Each child gave a few million TCR beta CDR3 reads (each mother, over 8.5 million). The output of TCR recombination is shaped by thymic selection similarly in related and unrelated pairs.

Sequenced: blood. The genes are TRBV11-2 and TRBJ1-2; no clear D gene. The source of this sequence is a woman aged 40 to 50 in good health. The CDR3 is CASSLSISWSYTF. The CDR3, as DNA: TGTGCCAGCAGCTTATCGATTTCGTGGAGCTACACCTTC.